This TCR beta chain was recorded in a study of T cells in Graves' hyperthyroidism and ophthalmopathy. Study observations and caveats: Within blood appeared most thyroid clonotypes that had expanded above 0.001.

The TCR beta CDR3 regions underwent amplification using RNA transcripts as the source. The study used the HTBI primer set for a first-round RT-PCR of the TCR CDR3. In TCRdb, the multiplex PCR reads were re-called with MiXCR into one record per CDR3 protein. The sample lists hundreds of thousands of distinct CDR3 sequences; 14% to 15% were seen once. V was clipped by 4 bases and J by 13 bases, with 14 bases between them. Germline CDR1 SGHRS, CDR2 YFSETQ. This CDR3 region has 11 residues. On this clonotype: The antigen is undetermined.

Researchers barred patients who had uncontrolled infection, other autoimmune disease, pregnancy or lactation. Cells are PBMCs isolated from more than 8.5 ml of fresh blood. The TCR originated in a man between 18 and 35 years old with Graves' ophthalmopathy. The sample consisted of blood. This chain uses TRBV5-1 with TRBJ2-5; D might be TRBD2 (5 bases). CDR3 loop: CASSAQRGLYF. CDR3 nucleotides: TGCGCCAGCAGCGCCCAGAGAGGACTGTACTTC.